This T cell receptor (beta chain) came from a study of shared clonotypes between healthy human individuals. Whole-study findings and limits: Sequencing depth was a factor that was expected to affect clonotype sharing among donors. The study found lower generation probabilities in non-shared clonotypes than in those shared by all four donors. Genetic and exposure-history diversity was limited by the small donor number.

Some clones are missing from TCRdb's copy, which holds only in-frame ones; the method was immunoSEQ multiplex PCR. The sample has about 110,000 clones; less than 80% are singletons. Concerning this clone itself: The antigen remains undetermined.

V lost 2 bases to trimming and J lost 3 bases; unmatched junction nucleotides: 5. CDR1 SQVTM and CDR2 ANQGSEA come from the germline V gene. The CDR3 runs to 14 residues. V is TRBV29-1 and J is TRBJ2-3, with 7 bases identical to TRBD2. The specimen sequenced was memory CD8+ T cells sorted from blood. The sample's subset: CD45RO+ cells pooled with CCR7-negative TemRA cells. The TCR sequence derives from a woman in her twenties or thirties in good health. The CDR3 protein is CSVESREGTDTQYF. CDR3 DNA sequence: TGCAGCGTTGAATCCAGGGAGGGGACAGATACGCAGTATTTT.